The clone carrying this T cell receptor beta chain was seen repeatedly, ten times or more. The entry originates in a study of T-cell reconstitution after alpha-beta-depleted transplantation in children. The CDR3 loop spans 15 amino acids. Germline-derived CDR1 and CDR2 are KGHSH and LQKENI. Trimming pared 0 bases from V and 7 bases from J, leaving 13 bases between. Library preparation (for TCRbeta) was performed with unique molecular identifiers. Via MiXCR, TCRdb re-called the PCR reads, giving one row per CDR3 protein. The sample has about 190,000 distinct CDR3 sequences; about 6.8% are singletons. V is TRBV18 and J is TRBJ2-1; D not certain. Sequences were derived from PBMCs from the stem cell graft donor, sampled from the stem cell graft. The source is a human donor who donated a stem cell graft to a child with Wiskott-Aldrich syndrome. CDR3 nucleotide sequence: TGTGCCAGCTCACCACCTTCTGGGGTGCAGAATGAGCAGTTCTTC. It is translated as CASSPPSGVQNEQFF.